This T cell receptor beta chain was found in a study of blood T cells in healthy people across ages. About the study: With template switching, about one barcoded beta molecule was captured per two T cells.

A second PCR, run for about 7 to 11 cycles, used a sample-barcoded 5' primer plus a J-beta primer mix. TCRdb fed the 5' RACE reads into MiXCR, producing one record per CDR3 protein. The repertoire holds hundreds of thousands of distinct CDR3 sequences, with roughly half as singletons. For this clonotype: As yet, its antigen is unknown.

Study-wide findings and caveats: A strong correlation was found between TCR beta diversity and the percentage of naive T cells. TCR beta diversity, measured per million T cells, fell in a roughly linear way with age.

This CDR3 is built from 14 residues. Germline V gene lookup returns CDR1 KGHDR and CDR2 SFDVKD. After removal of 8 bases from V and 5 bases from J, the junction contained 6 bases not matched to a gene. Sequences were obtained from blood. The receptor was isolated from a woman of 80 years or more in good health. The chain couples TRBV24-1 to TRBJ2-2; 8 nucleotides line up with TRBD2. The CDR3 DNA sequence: TGTGCCACCACCGACTCGGGGGGGACCGGGGAGCTGTTTTTT. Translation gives CATTDSGGTGELFF.